This TCR beta chain was sequenced in a study of CD8 T cells in Susac syndrome. TCR beta was sequenced from blood CD8+ and CD4+ T cells. RNA was extracted with the RNeasy kit, and a quantity of about 0.45 to 1 ug was reverse transcribed using random hexamers. Multiplex immunoSEQ PCR targeted 54 Vbeta and 13 Jbeta TCR beta segments. TCRdb reanalysed the immunoSEQ multiplex PCR reads using MiXCR and keeps one entry per CDR3 protein. The table shows around 190,000 distinct CDR3 sequences, with 90% to 95% occurring only once. Germline assignment: CDR1 SGHDT and CDR2 YYEEEE. The junction had 11 bases not matched to a gene; V was cut back by 7 bases and J by 7 bases. This CDR3 is 14 amino acids long.

The clonotype was recovered from a human donor in good health. The source material was CD4+ T cells from PBMCs. The chain couples TRBV5-6 to TRBJ2-7, with 10 bases identical to TRBD1. CDR3 region: CASRSRQGALEQYF. The CDR3 bases are TGTGCCAGCCGATCGAGACAGGGGGCATTGGAGCAGTACTTC.